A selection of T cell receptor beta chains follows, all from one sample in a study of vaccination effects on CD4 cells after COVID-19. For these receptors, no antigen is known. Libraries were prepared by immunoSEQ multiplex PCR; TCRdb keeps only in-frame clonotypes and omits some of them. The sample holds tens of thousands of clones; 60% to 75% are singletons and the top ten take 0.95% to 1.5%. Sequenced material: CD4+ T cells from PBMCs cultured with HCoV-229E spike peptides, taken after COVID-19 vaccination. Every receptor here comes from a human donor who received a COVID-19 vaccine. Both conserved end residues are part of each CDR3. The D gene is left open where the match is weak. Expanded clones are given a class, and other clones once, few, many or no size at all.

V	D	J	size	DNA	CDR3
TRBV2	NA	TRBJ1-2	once	TGTGCCAGCAGGGATGTCAGGGAGGATGGCTACACCTTC	CASRDVREDGYTF
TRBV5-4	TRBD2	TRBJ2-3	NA	TGTGCCAGCAGCTCCCGAGCGGGGGGGGGCACAGATACGCAGTATTTT	CASSSRAGGGTDTQYF
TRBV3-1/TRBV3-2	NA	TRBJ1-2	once	TGTGCCAGCAGCCAAGGGGGCGCGGGTGGCTACACCTTC	CASSQGGAGGYTF
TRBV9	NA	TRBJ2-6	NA	TGTGCCAGCGGGAAATGGACGTCCTCTGGGGCCAACGTCCTGACTTTC	CASGKWTSSGANVLTF
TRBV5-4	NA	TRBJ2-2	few	TGTGCCAGCAGCACAGGATACACCGGGGAGCTGTTTTTT	CASSTGYTGELFF
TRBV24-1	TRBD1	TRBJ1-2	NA	TGTGCCACCAGTGAGTCGACAGGGAGTCGTGGCTACACCTTC	CATSESTGSRGYTF
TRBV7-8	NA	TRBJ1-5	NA	TGTGCCAGCGGCGCAGGACGGGATCAGCCCCAGCATTTT	CASGAGRDQPQHF
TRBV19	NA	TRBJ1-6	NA	TGTGCCAGTAGTATTCGGCGCGGGGGCGCGAATTCACCCCTCCACTTT	CASSIRRGGANSPLHF
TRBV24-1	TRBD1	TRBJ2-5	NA	TGTGCCACCAGTGATTTCCTGACAGGGGCAGAGACCCAGTACTTC	CATSDFLTGAETQYF
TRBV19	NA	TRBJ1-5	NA	TGTGCCAGTAAGGATCAGGGCAATAGCAATCAGCCCCAGCATTTT	CASKDQGNSNQPQHF
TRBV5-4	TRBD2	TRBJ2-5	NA	TGTGCCAGCAGCCGACCTAGCGGGGGCCCCCAAGAGACCCAGTACTTC	CASSRPSGGPQETQYF
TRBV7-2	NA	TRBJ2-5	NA	TGTGCCAGCAGCTTAGCCGGTCGTCGAGAGACCCAGTACTTC	CASSLAGRRETQYF
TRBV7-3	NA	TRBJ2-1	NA	TGTGCCAGCAGCTTTGAGGGGGGGGCAGGGAATGAGCAGTTCTTC	CASSFEGGAGNEQFF
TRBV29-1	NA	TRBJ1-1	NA	TGCAGCGTTGATCGATACAGGAGGAACACTGAAGCTTTCTTT	CSVDRYRRNTEAFF
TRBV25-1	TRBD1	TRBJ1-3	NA	TGTGCCAGCAGCACAACAGGGGCTTTGGGAAACACCATATATTTT	CASSTTGALGNTIYF
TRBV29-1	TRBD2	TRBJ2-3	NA	TGCAGCGTTGCAAGCGGGGGGGCGGGTGATACGCAGTATTTT	CSVASGGAGDTQYF
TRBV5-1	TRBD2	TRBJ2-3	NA	TGCGCCAGCAGCTTGTTCGCGGGGGGCCGCGGAGATACGCAGTATTTT	CASSLFAGGRGDTQYF
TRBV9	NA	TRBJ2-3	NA	TGTGCCAGCAGCGTATCCCCAGGAGGCACAGATACGCAGTATTTT	CASSVSPGGTDTQYF
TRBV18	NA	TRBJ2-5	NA	TGTGCCAGCTCACCCCTGGAGGTCCAAGAGACCCAGTACTTC	CASSPLEVQETQYF
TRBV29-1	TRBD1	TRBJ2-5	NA	TGCAGCGTCCACAGGGGTGAGACCCAGTACTTC	CSVHRGETQYF
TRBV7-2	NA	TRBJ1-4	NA	TGTGCCAGCAGCTTAACCAGAGCAACTAATGAAAAACTGTTTTTT	CASSLTRATNEKLFF
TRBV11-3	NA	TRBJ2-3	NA	TGTGCCAGCGGGGAAGGACGACCCCCCGGAGATACGCAGTATTTT	CASGEGRPPGDTQYF
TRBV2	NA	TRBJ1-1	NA	TGTGCCAGCAGTAATCTGGGCGAAACTGAAGCTTTCTTT	CASSNLGETEAFF
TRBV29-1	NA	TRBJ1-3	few	TGCAGCCCCGCAGACGACAGAACCAAAAACTCTGGAAACACCATATATTTT	CSPADDRTKNSGNTIYF
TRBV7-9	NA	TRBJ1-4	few	TGTGCCAGCAGCGCTCTCAGGGCAACTAATGAAAAACTGTTTTTT	CASSALRATNEKLFF
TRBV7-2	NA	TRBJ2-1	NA	TGTGCCAGCAGCTCCCAGGAATCCTACAATGAGCAGTTCTTC	CASSSQESYNEQFF
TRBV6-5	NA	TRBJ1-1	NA	TGTGCCAGCAGTTCCCCAGCGGAGGACGCTTTCTTT	CASSSPAEDAFF
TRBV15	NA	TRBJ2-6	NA	TGTGCCACCAGCAGCCAGGTAGGGGTTTATGGGGCCAACGTCCTGACTTTC	CATSSQVGVYGANVLTF
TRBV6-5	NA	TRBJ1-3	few	TGTGCCAGCAGTCAAACAGTCCAGGCTGGAAACACCATATATTTT	CASSQTVQAGNTIYF
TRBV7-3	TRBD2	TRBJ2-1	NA	TGTGCCAGCAGATCTAGCGGGGGGGCCGGTGAGCAGTTCTTC	CASRSSGGAGEQFF
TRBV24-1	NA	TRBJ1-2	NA	TGTGCCACCAGTGCCGGACTCTATGGCTACACCTTC	CATSAGLYGYTF
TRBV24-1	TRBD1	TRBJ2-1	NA	TGTGCCACCAGTGAGTGGACAGGTACCAATGAGCAGTTCTTC	CATSEWTGTNEQFF
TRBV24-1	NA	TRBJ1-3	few	TGTGCCACCAGTGATTCTTCAGGCTCTGGAAACACCATATATTTT	CATSDSSGSGNTIYF
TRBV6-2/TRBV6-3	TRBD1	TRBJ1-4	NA	TGTGCCAGCAGCCCTAATACAGGGGGCTTTGTTGAAAAACTGTTTTTT	CASSPNTGGFVEKLFF
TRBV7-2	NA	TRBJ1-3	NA	TGTGCCAGCAGCGGGGGGACACAACTGGGGAACACCATATATTTT	CASSGGTQLGNTIYF
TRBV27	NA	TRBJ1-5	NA	TGTGCCAGCAGCCGGGACTACGGCAATCAGCCCCAGCATTTT	CASSRDYGNQPQHF
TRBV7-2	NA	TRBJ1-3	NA	TGTGCCAGCAGCTTAGTTGAGGGTCTTAACTCTGGAAACACCATATATTTT	CASSLVEGLNSGNTIYF
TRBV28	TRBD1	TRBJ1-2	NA	TGTGCCAGCAGTTTACCCTCGTCGACAGGGAGATCTGGCTACACCTTC	CASSLPSSTGRSGYTF
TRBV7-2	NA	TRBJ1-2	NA	TGTGCCAGCAGTTACGACAAAGCCTATGGCTACACCTTC	CASSYDKAYGYTF
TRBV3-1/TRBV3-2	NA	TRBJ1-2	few	TGTGCCAGCAGCCAGAACTATGGCTACACCTTC	CASSQNYGYTF
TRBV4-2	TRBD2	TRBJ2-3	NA	TGTGCCAGCAGCCAAGATCAAGGGCGGGGGGCCTTTAGCACAGATACGCAGTATTTT	CASSQDQGRGAFSTDTQYF
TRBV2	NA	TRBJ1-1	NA	TGTGCCAGCAGTGTTGAGGGGGGCAACACTGAAGCTTTCTTT	CASSVEGGNTEAFF
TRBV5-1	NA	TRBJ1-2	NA	TGCGCCAGCAGCTTGGGGGGGCCCGGCTATGGCTACACCTTC	CASSLGGPGYGYTF
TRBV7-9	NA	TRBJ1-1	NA	TGTGCCAGCAGCTTAGCAGGGGAAGGGACTGAAGCTTTCTTT	CASSLAGEGTEAFF
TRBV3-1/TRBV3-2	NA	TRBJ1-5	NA	TGTGCCAGCAGTCTCGACAGAAACAATCAGCCCCAGCATTTT	CASSLDRNNQPQHF
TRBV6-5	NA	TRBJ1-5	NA	TGTGCCAGCGGGATGCTGGGATCGAGCAATCAGCCCCAGCATTTT	CASGMLGSSNQPQHF
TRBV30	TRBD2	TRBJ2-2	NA	TGTGCCTGGAGGTTAGCGGGGGGTTCGACCGGGGAGCTGTTTTTT	CAWRLAGGSTGELFF
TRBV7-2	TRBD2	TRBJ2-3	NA	TGTGCCAGCAGCTTGAGGTCTAGCGGGGGCACAGATACGCAGTATTTT	CASSLRSSGGTDTQYF
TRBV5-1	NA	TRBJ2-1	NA	TGCGCCAGCAGCTTCCGCGGGACATCAGAGGATGAGCAGTTCTTC	CASSFRGTSEDEQFF
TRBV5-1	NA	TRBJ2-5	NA	TGCGCCAGCAGCTTGAAGGTAGAACAAGAGACCCAGTACTTC	CASSLKVEQETQYF
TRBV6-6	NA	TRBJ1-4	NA	TGTGCCAGCAGTTACGCTCCGGGTAGTCTTGAAAAACTGTTTTTT	CASSYAPGSLEKLFF
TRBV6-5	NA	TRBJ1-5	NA	TGTGCCAGCCAACCCAGCAATCAGCCCCAGCATTTT	CASQPSNQPQHF
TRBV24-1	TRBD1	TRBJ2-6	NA	TGTGCCACCAGTGATGCAGGACAGGGGACTAACGTCCTGACTTTC	CATSDAGQGTNVLTF